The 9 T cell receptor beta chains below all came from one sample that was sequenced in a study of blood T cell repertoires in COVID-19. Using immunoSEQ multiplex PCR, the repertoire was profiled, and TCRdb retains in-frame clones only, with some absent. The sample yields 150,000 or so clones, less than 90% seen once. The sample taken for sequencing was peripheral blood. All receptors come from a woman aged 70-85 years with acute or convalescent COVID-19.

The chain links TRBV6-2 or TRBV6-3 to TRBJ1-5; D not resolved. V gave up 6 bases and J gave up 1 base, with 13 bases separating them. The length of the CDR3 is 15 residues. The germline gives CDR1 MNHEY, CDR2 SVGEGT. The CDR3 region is CASSSGGRSNQPQHF. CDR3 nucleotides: TGTGCCAGCAGCTCCGGTGGGAGAAGCAATCAGCCCCAGCATTTT.

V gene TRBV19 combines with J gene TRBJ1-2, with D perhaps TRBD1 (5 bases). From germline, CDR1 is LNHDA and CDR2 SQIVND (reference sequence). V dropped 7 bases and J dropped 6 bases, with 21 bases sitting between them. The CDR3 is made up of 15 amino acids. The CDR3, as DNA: TGTGCCAGTACCAGAGATCGGACAAACCTCCATGGCTACACCTTC. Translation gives CASTRDRTNLHGYTF.

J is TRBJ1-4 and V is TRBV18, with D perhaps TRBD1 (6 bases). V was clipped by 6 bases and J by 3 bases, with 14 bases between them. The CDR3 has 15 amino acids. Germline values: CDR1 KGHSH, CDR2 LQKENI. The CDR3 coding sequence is TGTGCCAGCTCGCCCGACAGGCGGCCTAATGAAAAACTGTTTTTT. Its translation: CASSPDRRPNEKLFF.

The CDR3 nucleotides are TGTGCCAGCAGCTTATGGACTAGCGGGGCAGGAGATACGCAGTATTTT. Translation: CASSLWTSGAGDTQYF. V is TRBV7-9 and J is TRBJ2-3, with 12 bases matching TRBD2. The trim removed 2 bases at V and 5 bases at J, leaving 5 bases unmatched. The CDR3 consists of 16 residues. The germline CDR1 and CDR2 sequences are SEHNR and FQNEAQ (reference sequence).

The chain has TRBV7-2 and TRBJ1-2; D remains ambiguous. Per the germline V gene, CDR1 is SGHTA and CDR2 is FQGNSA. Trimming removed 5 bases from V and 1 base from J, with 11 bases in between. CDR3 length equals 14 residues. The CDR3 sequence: CASSGGGSNYGYTF. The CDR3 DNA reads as TGTGCCAGCAGCGGAGGTGGCAGTAACTATGGCTACACCTTC.

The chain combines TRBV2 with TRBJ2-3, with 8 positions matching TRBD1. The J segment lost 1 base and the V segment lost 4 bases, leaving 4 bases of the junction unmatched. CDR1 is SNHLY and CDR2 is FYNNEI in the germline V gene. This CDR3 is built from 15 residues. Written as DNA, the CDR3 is TGTGCCAGCAGTGCCCGGACAGGGCGCACAGATACGCAGTATTTT. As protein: CASSARTGRTDTQYF. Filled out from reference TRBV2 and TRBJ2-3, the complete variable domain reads EPEVTQTPSHQVTQMGQEVILRCVPISNHLYFYWYRQILGQKVEFLVSFYNNEISEKSEIFDDQFSVERPDGSNFTLKIRSTKLEDSAMYFCASSARTGRTDTQYFGPGTRLTVL.

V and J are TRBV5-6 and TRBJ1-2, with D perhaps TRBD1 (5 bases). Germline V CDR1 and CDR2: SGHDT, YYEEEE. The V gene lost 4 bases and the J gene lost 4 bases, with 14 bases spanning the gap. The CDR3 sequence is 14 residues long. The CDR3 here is CASSVRDSFYGYTF. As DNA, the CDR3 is TGTGCCAGCAGCGTGCGCGACAGCTTCTATGGCTACACCTTC.

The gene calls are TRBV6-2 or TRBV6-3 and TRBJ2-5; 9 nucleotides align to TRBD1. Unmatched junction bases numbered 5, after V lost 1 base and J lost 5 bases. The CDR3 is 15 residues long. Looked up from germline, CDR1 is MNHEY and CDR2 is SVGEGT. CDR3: CASSYLGQGRETQYF. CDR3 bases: TGTGCCAGCAGTTACTTGGGACAGGGTCGGGAGACCCAGTACTTC.

The CDR3 reads CAISEWGVDTQYF. CDR3 bases: TGTGCCATCAGTGAGTGGGGGGTAGATACGCAGTATTTT. The genes are TRBV10-3 and TRBJ2-3; possible D gene TRBD2, 6 bases. Germline V gene data show CDR1 as ENHRY and CDR2 as SYGVKD. V was clipped by 1 base and J by 5 bases, with 7 bases between them. CDR3 length: 13 residues.